This T cell receptor (beta chain) was documented in a study of somatic mutations in cytotoxic T cells in rheumatoid arthritis. The germline gives CDR1 SGHNT, CDR2 YYREEE (reference sequence). V lost 0 bases, J lost 4 bases, and 8 bases lay in between. This CDR3 has 13 residues. This clone is medium-sized by share. Its antigen is as yet unknown. This specimen includes other DNA sequences encoding the same CDR3. The study's findings and limits: The slightly lower representation of TRBV07 among rheumatoid arthritis patients did not undergo correction for multiple comparisons.

Data came from immunoSEQ multiplex PCR; TCRdb stores just in-frame clones and leaves some out. The sample holds 9,500 to 13,000 clones, roughly 85% seen once. This sequence joins TRBV5-4 and TRBJ2-7; D ambiguous. This receptor was taken from an adult with rheumatoid arthritis. Source material: CD8+ T cells sorted from blood. The CDR3 nucleotides are TGTGCCAGCAGCTTGGACGCGGCTTACGAGCAGTACTTC. As protein: CASSLDAAYEQYF.